Each of the 23 T cell receptor beta chains below was sequenced from the same sample in a study of T-cell reconstitution after alpha-beta-depleted transplantation in children. For TCRbeta, the library was prepared with unique molecular identifiers. TCRdb called the PCR reads again in MiXCR, with one record for every CDR3 protein. The repertoire holds 200,000 to 250,000 distinct CDR3 sequences, with roughly 6.6% as singletons. The material sequenced was PBMCs, taken before TCRalphabeta/CD19-depleted stem cell transplant. Source of these receptors: a boy younger than 10 with acute lymphoblastic leukemia, due to receive a stem cell transplant.

This clonotype was counted between two and nine times. The V and J genes are TRBV10-3 and TRBJ2-7, with D maybe TRBD2 (5 bases). The CDR3 runs to 13 residues. V was trimmed by 4 bases and J by 7 bases, leaving 14 bases between them. Germline V gene data show CDR1 as ENHRY and CDR2 as SYGVKD. For the CDR3, the DNA is TGTGCCATCAGTGGGCTGGGCAGAGGGGAGCAGTACTTC. Translating it yields CAISGLGRGEQYF.

This clonotype came up many times. The chain's CDR3 is CASSLGGSSNQPQHF. Written as DNA, the CDR3 is TGTGCCAGCAGCTTAGGGGGGAGCAGCAATCAGCCCCAGCATTTT. The chain links TRBV28 to TRBJ1-5, with D perhaps TRBD1 (6 bases). Trimming removed 6 bases from V and 1 base from J, with 13 bases in between. Germline V gene sequence: CDR1 MDHEN, CDR2 SYDVKM. This CDR3 is built from 15 residues.

This clonotype was seen at least ten times. This sequence joins TRBV28 and TRBJ1-2; TRBD1 matches at 7 bases. Germline CDR1 and CDR2: MDHEN and SYDVKM. The CDR3 runs to 16 residues. After removal of 4 bases from V and 1 base from J, the junction contained 9 bases not matched to a gene. The chain's CDR3 is CASSSWQGDGNYGYTF. The CDR3 nucleotides read TGTGCCAGCAGTTCGTGGCAGGGGGACGGTAACTATGGCTACACCTTC.

At least ten counts were recorded for this clonotype. The chain is built from TRBV6-2 or TRBV6-3 and TRBJ2-1; possibly TRBD2 for D (6 bases). V lost 7 bases and J lost 4, with 14 bases in between. The CDR3 is 14 residues long. Germline-derived CDR1 and CDR2 are MNHEY and SVGEGT. The CDR3 loop reads CASIEGLIYNEQFF. The CDR3 region has the DNA TGTGCCAGCATCGAGGGACTCATTTACAATGAGCAGTTCTTC.

About this clonotype itself: The junction does not match germline at one end; this may be a read error. V gene TRBV11-2 combines with J gene TRBJ2-6, with D perhaps being TRBD1 or TRBD2 (6 bases each). The CDR3 spans 18 residues. Germline assignment: CDR1 SGHAT and CDR2 FQNNGV. In DNA form, the CDR3 reads TGTGCCAGCAGCCGTCTTGGGACATATAGAACGGGGGCCGACGTCCTGACTTTC. Protein sequence: CASSRLGTYRTGADVLTF. The complete variable domain, with remaining parts taken from reference TRBV11-2 and TRBJ2-6, reads EAGVAQSPRYKIIEKRQSVAFWCNPISGHATLYWYQQILGQGPKLLIQFQNNGVVDDSQLPKDRFSAERLKGVDSTLKIQPAKLEDSAVYLCASSRLGTYRTGADVLTFGAGSRLTVL.

This clonotype was observed a handful of times. The chain couples TRBV15 to TRBJ2-3; D remains ambiguous. The germline V gene has CDR1 LNHNV and CDR2 YYDKDF (reference sequence). CDR3 length: 15 amino acids. The ends were cut back, 0 bases at V and 6 bases at J, with 13 bases in the middle. The CDR3 reads CATSRDGPVGDTQYF. The CDR3 coding sequence is TGTGCCACCAGCAGAGATGGCCCGGTTGGGGATACGCAGTATTTT.

This clonotype was recorded at least ten times. Written as DNA, the CDR3 is TGTGCCAGCACCCCGGACCCCCGCTCCTACAATGAGCAGTTCTTC. This encodes CASTPDPRSYNEQFF. V is TRBV28 and J is TRBJ2-1, with D uncertain. From germline, CDR1 is MDHEN and CDR2 SYDVKM. This CDR3 has 15 residues. V shed 7 bases and J shed 0 bases, with 13 bases lying between them.

This clonotype was seen repeatedly, ten times or more. The V call is TRBV4-3, the J call TRBJ2-1; 10 nucleotides align to TRBD1. V gave up 1 base and J gave up 3 bases; unmatched junction bases: 6. The CDR3 length is 17 residues. Germline V gene sequence: CDR1 LGHNA, CDR2 YSLEER. CDR3 nucleotide sequence: TGCGCCAGCAGCCAAGTGACCGGGACAGGGGACTACAATGAGCAGTTCTTC. This sequence encodes CASSQVTGTGDYNEQFF.

This clonotype was seen more than once but under ten times. This chain links TRBV7-2 with TRBJ2-3; tentatively, D is TRBD2 (6 bases). The CDR3 covers 14 residues. Trimming took 1 base from V and 7 from J, leaving 12 bases between them. The germline V gene encodes CDR1 SGHTA and CDR2 FQGNSA. The CDR3 DNA reads as TGTGCCAGCAGCTTAGGTGGGGGAGGACATACGCAGTATTTT. Translating it yields CASSLGGGGHTQYF.

This clonotype came up a few times. The chain recombines TRBV20-1 with TRBJ2-6, with D perhaps TRBD2 (6 bases). Germline CDR1 DFQATT, CDR2 SNEGSKA (reference sequence). V lost 5 bases to trimming and J lost 2 bases, with 10 bases between them. The CDR3 runs 14 residues. The CDR3 region has the DNA TGCAGTGCTCCCCCGGGGGCTGGGGCCAACGTCCTGACTTTC. Translating it yields CSAPPGAGANVLTF.

The V gene is TRBV28, the J gene TRBJ2-3, with 7 bases aligning to TRBD2. J lost 5 bases, V lost 8 bases, and 7 bases had no gene match. Germline-derived CDR1 and CDR2 are MDHEN and SYDVKM. This CDR3 spans 13 amino acids. The CDR3 DNA sequence: TGTGCCAGCGCCGTGGGCGGGAGAGATACGCAGTATTTT. Its translation: CASAVGGRDTQYF. Filled out from reference TRBV28 and TRBJ2-3, the complete variable domain reads DVKVTQSSRYLVKRTGEKVFLECVQDMDHENMFWYRQDPGLGLRLIYFSYDVKMKEKGDIPEGYSVSREKKERFSLILESASTNQTSMYLCASAVGGRDTQYFGPGTRLTVL.

This clonotype was observed many times. The chain carries TRBV29-1 and TRBJ2-7; D remains unclear. The CDR3 totals 11 residues. CDR1 and CDR2 from the germline V gene are SQVTM and ANQGSEA. V lost 5 bases and J lost 2, with 7 bases in between. For the CDR3, the DNA is TGCAGCGTTACTGGCGCCTACGAGCAGTACTTC. Amino acid sequence: CSVTGAYEQYF.

The V and J genes are TRBV5-1 and TRBJ2-7; 10 positions agree with TRBD1. J was trimmed by 5 bases and V by 1 base; bases with no gene match: 12. The CDR3 runs to 17 residues. The germline gives CDR1 SGHRS, CDR2 YFSETQ. DNA for the CDR3: TGCGCCAGCAGCTTGAACCCCGACAGGGGGCTTTTGGACGAGCAGTACTTC. Its translation: CASSLNPDRGLLDEQYF.

The gene calls are TRBV20-1 and TRBJ2-7, with 9 bases matching TRBD2. Per germline, CDR1 DFQATT and CDR2 SNEGSKA (reference sequence). The CDR3 is 15 amino acids. The V gene end was trimmed by 0 bases and the J gene end by 3 bases; junction bases not matched to a gene: 6. This CDR3 reads CSARDAASGDYEQYF. CDR3 bases: TGCAGTGCTAGAGATGCGGCTAGCGGGGACTACGAGCAGTACTTC.

This clonotype was seen many times. The chain couples TRBV7-8 to TRBJ1-5; D is possibly TRBD1 (6 bases). The germline V and J ends were trimmed by 0 bases and 5 bases, with 17 bases remaining between them. The length of the CDR3 is 17 residues. Germline CDR1 is SGHVS and CDR2 is FQNEAQ. CDR3 in amino acids: CASSLAQGWEMDQPQHF. The DNA of the CDR3 is TGTGCCAGCAGCTTAGCCCAGGGGTGGGAGATGGATCAGCCCCAGCATTTT.

This clonotype was seen a few times. The chain employs TRBV3-1 and TRBJ2-7; 8 nucleotides line up with TRBD2. Germline V gives CDR1 LGHDT, CDR2 YNNKEL (reference sequence). Trimming removed 4 bases from V and 5 bases from J; junction bases left unmatched: 7. The length of the CDR3 is 14 residues. The CDR3 DNA reads as TGTGCCAGCAGCCTACGGACTAGCCTTGACGAGCAGTACTTC. Translated: CASSLRTSLDEQYF.

This clonotype has just a few counts. V is TRBV12-3 or TRBV12-4 and J is TRBJ1-5, with TRBD1 matching 8 bases. V lost 2 bases to trimming and J lost 4 bases; unmatched junction nucleotides: 4. The CDR3 loop spans 15 amino acids. CDR3 region: CASSLRTGINQPQHF. The CDR3, as DNA: TGTGCCAGCAGTTTAAGGACAGGGATAAATCAGCCCCAGCATTTT.

Ten or more counts support this clonotype. The rearrangement uses TRBV29-1 and TRBJ2-1; D is possibly TRBD2 (6 bases). The CDR3 has 14 residues. The V end was cut by 4 bases, the J end by 1 base, with 11 bases between. Per germline, CDR1 SQVTM and CDR2 ANQGSEA. The CDR3 coding sequence is TGCAGCGTTGGTCCCGGGGGATCCTACAATGAGCAGTTCTTC. Translating it yields CSVGPGGSYNEQFF.

This clonotype was found many times. This chain links TRBV5-6 with TRBJ2-5, with D perhaps assigned TRBD1 or TRBD2 (5 bases each). This CDR3 contains 16 residues. Germline values: CDR1 SGHDT, CDR2 YYEEEE. The V gene lost 4 bases and the J gene lost 3 bases, with 19 bases spanning the gap. The CDR3 loop reads CASSNVVRDGEETQYF. The CDR3 region has the DNA TGTGCCAGCAGCAATGTGGTCCGGGACGGAGAAGAGACCCAGTACTTC. The full variable domain, rest sourced from reference TRBV5-6 and TRBJ2-5, is DAGVTQSPTHLIKTRGQQVTLRCSPKSGHDTVSWYQQALGQGPQFIFQYYEEEERQRGNFPDRFSGHQFPNYSSELNVNALLLGDSALYLCASSNVVRDGEETQYFGPGTRLLVL.

This clonotype was counted ten times or more. CDR3 residues: CASSEPGLNTEAFF. As DNA, the CDR3 is TGTGCCAGCAGTGAACCAGGACTGAACACTGAAGCTTTCTTT. The J gene is TRBJ1-1, the V gene TRBV2; D gene unclear. This CDR3 contains 14 residues. Between the trimmed V and J ends, which lost 2 bases and 0 bases, there was a span of 7 bases. The germline V gene encodes CDR1 SNHLY and CDR2 FYNNEI.

This clonotype was counted at least ten times. V is TRBV11-2 and J is TRBJ2-3; D may be TRBD2 (6 bases). Germline CDR1 is SGHAT and CDR2 is FQNNGV. V shed 5 bases and J shed 3 bases, with 18 bases lying between them. The CDR3 loop spans 16 amino acids. The CDR3 is CASSPAGAGVTDTQYF. CDR3 in DNA: TGTGCCAGCAGCCCCGCAGGAGCGGGTGTGACAGATACGCAGTATTTT.

This clonotype was detected many times. The chain carries TRBV21-1 and TRBJ2-5; the table's D call of TRBD2 was not tested on the DNA. TRBV21-1 is reported as a pseudogene. The CDR3 runs to 18 residues. In DNA, the CDR3 is TGTGCCAGCAGCAAAGGGTTACAGGGTCTAGCGTGCCAAGAGACCCAGTACTTC. Translation: CASSKGLQGLACQETQYF.

This clonotype was seen many times. The V call is TRBV5-1, the J call TRBJ2-1; D not resolved. V was clipped by 2 bases and J by 10 bases, with 7 bases between them. The CDR3 runs 11 residues. The germline V gene has CDR1 SGHRS and CDR2 YFSETQ. The CDR3 is CASSLEGEQFF. DNA of the CDR3: TGCGCCAGCAGCTTAGAAGGGGAGCAGTTCTTC.